This T cell receptor (beta chain) was captured in a study of blood T cell repertoires in COVID-19. About the research overall: Sites across the United States, Italy and Spain contributed samples from acute and convalescent COVID-19. The analysed material was cDNA or gDNA that came from T cells, B-cell-depleted T cells, or PBMCs.

Authors' processing steps: Cell counts per sample came from amplifying reference gene primers. Repertoires were generated with immunoSEQ multiplex PCR, while TCRdb's copy carries only in-frame clones and drops some. V and J calls and clone size are as listed in that table; D and trimming were resolved from the DNA. The profile shows about 240,000 clones, more than 85% of them singletons. The germline gives CDR1 SGHNT, CDR2 YYREEE (reference sequence). Trimming removed 4 bases from V and 8 bases from J; junction bases left unmatched: 7. The CDR3 runs 16 residues. The origin of this receptor is a woman in her sixties or seventies with active or convalescent COVID-19. V is TRBV5-4 and J is TRBJ2-2, with 14 bases that match TRBD2. The material sequenced was peripheral blood. The CDR3 reads CASSIRLAGGIGELFF. The CDR3 coding sequence is TGTGCCAGCAGCATTCGACTAGCGGGGGGGATAGGGGAGCTGTTTTTT.